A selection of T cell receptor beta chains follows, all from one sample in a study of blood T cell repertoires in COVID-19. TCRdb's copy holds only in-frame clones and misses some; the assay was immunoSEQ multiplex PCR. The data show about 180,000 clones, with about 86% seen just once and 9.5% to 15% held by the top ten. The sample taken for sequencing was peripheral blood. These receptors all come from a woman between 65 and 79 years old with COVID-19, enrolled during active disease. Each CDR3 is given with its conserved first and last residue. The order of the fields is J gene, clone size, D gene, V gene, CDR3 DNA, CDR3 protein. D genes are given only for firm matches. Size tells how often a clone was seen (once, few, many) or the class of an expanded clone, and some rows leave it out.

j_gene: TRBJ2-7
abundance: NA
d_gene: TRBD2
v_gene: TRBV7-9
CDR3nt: TGTGCCAGCAGCTTGGGCGGGAGCAGGTACGAGCAGTACTTC
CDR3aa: CASSLGGSRYEQYF

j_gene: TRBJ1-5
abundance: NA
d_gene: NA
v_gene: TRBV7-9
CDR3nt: TGTGCCAGCAGCGTAAGGATCAGGGGTTATAGCAATCAGCCCCAGCATTTT
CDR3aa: CASSVRIRGYSNQPQHF

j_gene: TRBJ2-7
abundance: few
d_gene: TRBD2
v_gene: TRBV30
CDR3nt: TGTGCCTGGAGTGCCGGACTAGCGGGGATCTACGAGCAGTACTTC
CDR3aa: CAWSAGLAGIYEQYF

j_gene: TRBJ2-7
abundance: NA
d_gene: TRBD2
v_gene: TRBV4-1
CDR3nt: TGCGCCAGCAGCAAAGGCGGGGGTATGGCCTACGAGCAGTACTTC
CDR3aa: CASSKGGGMAYEQYF

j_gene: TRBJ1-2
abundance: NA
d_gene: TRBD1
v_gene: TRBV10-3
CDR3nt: TGTGCCATCAATGACAGGGCTGGCGACTATGGCTACACCTTC
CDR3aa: CAINDRAGDYGYTF

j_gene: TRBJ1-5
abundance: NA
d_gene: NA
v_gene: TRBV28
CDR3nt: TGTGCCAGCAGTTCATATCGGTCAGGGTTCCCTCAGCCCCAGCATTTT
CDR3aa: CASSSYRSGFPQPQHF

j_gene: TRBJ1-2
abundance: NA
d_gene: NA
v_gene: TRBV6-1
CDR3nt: TGTGCCAGCAGTGAAGCTTCAGGTCCCTATGGCTACACCTTC
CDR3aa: CASSEASGPYGYTF

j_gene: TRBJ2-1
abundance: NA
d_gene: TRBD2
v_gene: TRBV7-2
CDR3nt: TGTGCCAGCAGCTTAGCTCCGGGACTAGCGGGAACGGGTGAGCAGTTCTTC
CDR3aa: CASSLAPGLAGTGEQFF

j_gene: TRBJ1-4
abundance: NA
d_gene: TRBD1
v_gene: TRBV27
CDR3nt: TGTGCCAGCAGAAGAGACAGGGGGCGGATCACTAATGAAAAACTGTTTTTT
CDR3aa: CASRRDRGRITNEKLFF

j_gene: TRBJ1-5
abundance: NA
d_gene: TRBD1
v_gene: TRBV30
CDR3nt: TGTGCCTGGAGTACAGGGGTCAATCAGCCCCAGCATTTT
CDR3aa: CAWSTGVNQPQHF

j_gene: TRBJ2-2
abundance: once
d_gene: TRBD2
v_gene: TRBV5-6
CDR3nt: TGTGCCAGCAGCGTGAGGGTTTTCGGCGGGAGGGACACCGGGGAGCTGTTTTTT
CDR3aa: CASSVRVFGGRDTGELFF

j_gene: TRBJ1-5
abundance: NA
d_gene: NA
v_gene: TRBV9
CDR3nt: TGTGCCAGCAACGTACAGGGTGGAGATCAGCCCCAGCATTTT
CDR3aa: CASNVQGGDQPQHF

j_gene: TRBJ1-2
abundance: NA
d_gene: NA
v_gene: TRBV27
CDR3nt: TGTGCCAGCGGCGGTACAGGGAAAGACTATGGCTACACCTTC
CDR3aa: CASGGTGKDYGYTF

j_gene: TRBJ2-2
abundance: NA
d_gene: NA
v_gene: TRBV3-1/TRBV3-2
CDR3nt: TGTGCCAGCAGCCAAGGTCCAGGGAACACCGGGGAGCTGTTTTTT
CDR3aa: CASSQGPGNTGELFF

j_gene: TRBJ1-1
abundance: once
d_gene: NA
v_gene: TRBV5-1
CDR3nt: TGCGCCAGCAGCTTCCAGGGCACTGAAGCTTTCTTT
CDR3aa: CASSFQGTEAFF

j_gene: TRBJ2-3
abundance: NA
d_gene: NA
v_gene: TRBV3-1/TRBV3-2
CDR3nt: TGTGCCAGCAGCCAAGATCGGACTGGTCGTAGCACAGATACGCAGTATTTT
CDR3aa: CASSQDRTGRSTDTQYF

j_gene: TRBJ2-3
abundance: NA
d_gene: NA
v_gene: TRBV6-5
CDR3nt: TGTGCCAGCAGTTACTCCTCGGGCACAGATACGCAGTATTTT
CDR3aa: CASSYSSGTDTQYF

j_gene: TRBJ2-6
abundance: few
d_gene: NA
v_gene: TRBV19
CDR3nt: TGTGCCAGTAGTATGTCGGTGAGCTCTGGGGCCAACGTCCTGACTTTC
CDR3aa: CASSMSVSSGANVLTF

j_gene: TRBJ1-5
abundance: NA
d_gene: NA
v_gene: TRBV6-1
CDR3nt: TGTGCCAGCAGTGAAGTTCAGGGCATATTGGGCAATCAGCCCCAGCATTTT
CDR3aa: CASSEVQGILGNQPQHF

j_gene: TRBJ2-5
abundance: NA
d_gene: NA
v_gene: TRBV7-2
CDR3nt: TGTGCCAGCAGCGTAAGACAGGGGAGGGAGGAGACCCAGTACTTC
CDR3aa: CASSVRQGREETQYF

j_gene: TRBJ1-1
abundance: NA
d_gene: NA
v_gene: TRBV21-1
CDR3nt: TGTGCCAGCAGCCCCATGGGTGGACAGGGAATGAACACTGAAGCTTTCTTT
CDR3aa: CASSPMGGQGMNTEAFF

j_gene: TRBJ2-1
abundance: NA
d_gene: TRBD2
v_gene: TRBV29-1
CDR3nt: TGCAGCTTCAGAAGGGGGGCGGGAGGCCCGGGCGATGAGCAGTTCTTC
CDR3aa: CSFRRGAGGPGDEQFF

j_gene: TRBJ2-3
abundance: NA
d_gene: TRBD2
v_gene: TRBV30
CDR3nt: TGTGCCTGGAGTTTTAGCGGGAGTGGGTCGTATTTT
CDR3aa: CAWSFSGSGSYF

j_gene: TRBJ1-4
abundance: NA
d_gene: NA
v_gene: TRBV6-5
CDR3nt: TGTGCCAGCGCGGGGCTCGATGCAACTAATGAAAAACTGTTTTTT
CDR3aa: CASAGLDATNEKLFF

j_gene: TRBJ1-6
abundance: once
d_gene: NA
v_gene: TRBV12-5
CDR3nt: TGTGCTAGTGGTTTGGTAGCAGGGGTTTATAATTCACCCCTCCACTTT
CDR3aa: CASGLVAGVYNSPLHF

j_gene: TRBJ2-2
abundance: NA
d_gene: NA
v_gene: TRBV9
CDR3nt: TGTGCCAGCAGCGCCAACAGCTTCGCGAACACCGGGGAGCTGTTTTTT
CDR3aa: CASSANSFANTGELFF

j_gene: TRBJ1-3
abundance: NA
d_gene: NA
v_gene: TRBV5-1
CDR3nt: TGCGCCAGCAGCTTTCGGGGAGTTGGAAACACCATATATTTT
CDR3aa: CASSFRGVGNTIYF

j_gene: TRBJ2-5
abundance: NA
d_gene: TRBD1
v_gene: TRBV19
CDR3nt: TGTGCCAGTAGTGCACAGGGGGCCCCAGAGACCCAGTACTTC
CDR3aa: CASSAQGAPETQYF

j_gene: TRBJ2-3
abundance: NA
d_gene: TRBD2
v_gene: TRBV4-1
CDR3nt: TGCGCCAGCAGCCGCCAGCGGGGGAGGACAGATACGCAGTATTTT
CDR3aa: CASSRQRGRTDTQYF

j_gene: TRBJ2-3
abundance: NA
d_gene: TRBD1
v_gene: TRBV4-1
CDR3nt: TGCGCCAGCAGCCAAGAAGGGGGCATGGGCTTCATGAATACGCAGTATTTT
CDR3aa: CASSQEGGMGFMNTQYF

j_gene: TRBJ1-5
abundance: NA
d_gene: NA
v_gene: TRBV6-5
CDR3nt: TGTGCCAGCCAGGGCAGAAGGGGTCAGCCCCAGCATTTT
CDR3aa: CASQGRRGQPQHF

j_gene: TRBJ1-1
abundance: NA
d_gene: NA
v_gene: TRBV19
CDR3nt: TGTGCCAGTAGTATGGGGGAGGGAACTGAAGCTTTCTTT
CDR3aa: CASSMGEGTEAFF

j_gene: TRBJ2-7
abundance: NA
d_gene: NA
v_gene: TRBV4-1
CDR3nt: TGCGCCAGCAGCCGGCAAAAACAGGGAACTTACGAGCAGTACTTC
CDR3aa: CASSRQKQGTYEQYF

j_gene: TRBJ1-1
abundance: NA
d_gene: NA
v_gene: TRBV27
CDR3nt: TGTGCCAGCAGACTTGTGCAGGGGTTCACTGAAGCTTTCTTT
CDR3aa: CASRLVQGFTEAFF

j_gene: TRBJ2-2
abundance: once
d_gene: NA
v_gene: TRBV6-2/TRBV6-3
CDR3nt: TGTGCCAGCAGTTACACCTCTCTAGGGAACACCGGGGAGCTGTTTTTT
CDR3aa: CASSYTSLGNTGELFF

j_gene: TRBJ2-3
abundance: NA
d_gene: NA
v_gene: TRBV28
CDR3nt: TGTGCCAGCAGTCGTGATAGAAGCACAGATACGCAGTATTTT
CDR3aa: CASSRDRSTDTQYF

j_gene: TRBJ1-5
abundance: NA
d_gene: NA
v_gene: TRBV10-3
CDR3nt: TGTGCCATCAGTGACTCCGGGGGGGGTCAGCCCCAGCATTTT
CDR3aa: CAISDSGGGQPQHF

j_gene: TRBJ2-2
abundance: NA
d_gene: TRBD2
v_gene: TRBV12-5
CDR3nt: TGTGCTAGTGCCTTAGGGACTAGCGGGAGGGCCCTCGGCGGGGAGCTGTTTTTT
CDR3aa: CASALGTSGRALGGELFF

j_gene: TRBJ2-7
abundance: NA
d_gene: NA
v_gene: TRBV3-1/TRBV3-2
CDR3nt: TGTGCCAGCAGCCAAGTTCAGGACGAGCAGTACTTC
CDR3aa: CASSQVQDEQYF

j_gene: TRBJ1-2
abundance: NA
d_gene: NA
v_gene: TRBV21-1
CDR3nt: TGTGCCAGTACAAAGAAATGCTACACCTTC
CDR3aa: CASTKKCYTF

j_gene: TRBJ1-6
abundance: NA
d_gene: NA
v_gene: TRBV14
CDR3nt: TGTGCCAGCAGCCAAGTTCAGTCGAATAATTCACCCCTCCACTTT
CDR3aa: CASSQVQSNNSPLHF

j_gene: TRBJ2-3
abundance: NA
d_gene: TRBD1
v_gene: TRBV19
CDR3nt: TGTGCCAGTACCTCCACCGGGACAGGAGCCACAGATACGCAGTATTTT
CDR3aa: CASTSTGTGATDTQYF

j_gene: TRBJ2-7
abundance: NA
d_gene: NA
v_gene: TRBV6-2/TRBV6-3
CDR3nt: TGTGCCAGCAGTTACGATCCACTCAGAGGGTACGAGCAGTACTTC
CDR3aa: CASSYDPLRGYEQYF

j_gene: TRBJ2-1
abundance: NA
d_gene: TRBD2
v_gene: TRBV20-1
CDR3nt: TGCAGTGCTAGTAGCGGGAGGCCCTACAATGAGCAGTTCTTC
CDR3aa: CSASSGRPYNEQFF

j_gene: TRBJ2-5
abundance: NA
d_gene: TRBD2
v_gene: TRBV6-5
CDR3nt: TGTGCCAGCACCCTTGGCGGGAGACGGGGAGAGACCCAGTACTTC
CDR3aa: CASTLGGRRGETQYF